The entry below describes one T cell receptor (beta chain). Germline V gene sequence: CDR1 MNHEY, CDR2 SMNVEV (reference sequence). The length of the CDR3 is 16 residues. With V trimmed by 5 bases and J by 4 bases, 11 bases remained unmatched. Produced via immunoSEQ multiplex PCR; TCRdb's table is partial and in-frame only. The sample records 160,000 or so clones, approximately 90% being singletons. The data are from a study of blood T cell repertoires in COVID-19. In the study overall: Sites in the United States, Italy and Spain provided acute and convalescent COVID-19 samples.

The material sequenced was peripheral blood. This chain links TRBV27 with TRBJ2-1; 7 bases are shared with TRBD2. This receptor was identified in a man aged 18 to 30 with acute or convalescent COVID-19. CDR3 sequence (DNA): TGTGCCAGCAGTACCTTAAGTGGGAGGGTATACAATGAGCAGTTCTTC. Its translation is CASSTLSGRVYNEQFF.